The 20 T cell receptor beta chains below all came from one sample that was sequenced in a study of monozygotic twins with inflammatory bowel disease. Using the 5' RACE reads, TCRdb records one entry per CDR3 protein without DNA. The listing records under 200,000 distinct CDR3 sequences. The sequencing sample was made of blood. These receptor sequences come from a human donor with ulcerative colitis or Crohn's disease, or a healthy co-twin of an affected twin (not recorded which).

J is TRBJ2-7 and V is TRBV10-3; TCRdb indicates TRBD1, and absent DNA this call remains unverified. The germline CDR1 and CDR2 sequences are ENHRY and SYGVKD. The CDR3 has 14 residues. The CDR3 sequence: CAIRPRTENYEQYF.

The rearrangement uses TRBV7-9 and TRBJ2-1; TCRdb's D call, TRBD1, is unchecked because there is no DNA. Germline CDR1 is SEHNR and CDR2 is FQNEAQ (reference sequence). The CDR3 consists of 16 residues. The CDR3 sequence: CASSLGHRGVYNEQFF. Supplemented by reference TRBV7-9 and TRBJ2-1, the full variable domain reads DTGVSQNPRHKITKRGQNVTFRCDPISEHNRLYWYRQTLGQGPEFLTYFQNEAQLEKSRLLSDRFSAERPKGSFSTLEIQRTEQGDSAMYLCASSLGHRGVYNEQFFGPGTRLTVL.

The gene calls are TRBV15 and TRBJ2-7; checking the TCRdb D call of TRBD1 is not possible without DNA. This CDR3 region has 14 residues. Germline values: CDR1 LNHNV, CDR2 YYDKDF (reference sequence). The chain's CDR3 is CATSRGQGGHEQYF. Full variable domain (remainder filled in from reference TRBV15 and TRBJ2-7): DAMVIQNPRYQVTQFGKPVTLSCSQTLNHNVMYWYQQKSSQAPKLLFHYYDKDFNNEADTPDNFQSRRPNTSFCFLDIRSPGLGDTAMYLCATSRGQGGHEQYFGPGTRLTVT.

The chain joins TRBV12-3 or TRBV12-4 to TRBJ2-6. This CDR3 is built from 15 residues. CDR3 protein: CASSLWGLGANVLTF.

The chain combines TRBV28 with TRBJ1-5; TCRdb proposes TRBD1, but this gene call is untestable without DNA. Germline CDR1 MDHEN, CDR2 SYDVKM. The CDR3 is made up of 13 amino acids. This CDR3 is CASSPQQNQPQHF.

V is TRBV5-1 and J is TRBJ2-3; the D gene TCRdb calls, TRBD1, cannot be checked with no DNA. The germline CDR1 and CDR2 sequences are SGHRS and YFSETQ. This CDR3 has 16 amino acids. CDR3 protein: CASSPTGSGRPDTQYF.

CDR3 amino acids: CASSMGWGRTDTQYF. The J gene is TRBJ2-3, the V gene TRBV5-4; TCRdb returns TRBD1, unconfirmable since there is no DNA. CDR3 length: 15 residues. In germline, CDR1 is SGHNT, CDR2 YYREEE (reference sequence).

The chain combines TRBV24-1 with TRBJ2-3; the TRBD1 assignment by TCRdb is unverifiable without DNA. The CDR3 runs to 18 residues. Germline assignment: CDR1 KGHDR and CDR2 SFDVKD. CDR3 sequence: CATSDTPGQGAKADTQYF.

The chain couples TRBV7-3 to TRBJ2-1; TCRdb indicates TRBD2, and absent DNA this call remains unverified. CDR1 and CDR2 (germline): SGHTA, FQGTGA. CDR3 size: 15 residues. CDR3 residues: CASSLTRASGGLMFF.

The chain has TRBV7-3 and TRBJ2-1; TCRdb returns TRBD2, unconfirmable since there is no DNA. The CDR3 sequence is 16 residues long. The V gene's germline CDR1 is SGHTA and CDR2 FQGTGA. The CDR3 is CASSPRGTSAINEQFF.

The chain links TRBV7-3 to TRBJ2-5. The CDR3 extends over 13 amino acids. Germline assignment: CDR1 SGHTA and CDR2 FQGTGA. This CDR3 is CASSLMVQETQYF.

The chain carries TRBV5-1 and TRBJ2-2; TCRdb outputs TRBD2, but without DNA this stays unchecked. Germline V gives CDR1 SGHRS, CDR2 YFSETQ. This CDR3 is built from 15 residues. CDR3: CASSFSGSGTGELFF.

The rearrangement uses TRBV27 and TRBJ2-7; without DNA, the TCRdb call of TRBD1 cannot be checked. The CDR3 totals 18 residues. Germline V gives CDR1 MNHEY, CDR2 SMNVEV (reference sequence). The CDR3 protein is CASSLFPRDRGSSYEQYF.

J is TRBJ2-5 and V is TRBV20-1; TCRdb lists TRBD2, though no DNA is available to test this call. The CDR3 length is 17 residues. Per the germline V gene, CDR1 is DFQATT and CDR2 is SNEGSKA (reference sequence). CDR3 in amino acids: CSARGLTSGTSTGTQYF.

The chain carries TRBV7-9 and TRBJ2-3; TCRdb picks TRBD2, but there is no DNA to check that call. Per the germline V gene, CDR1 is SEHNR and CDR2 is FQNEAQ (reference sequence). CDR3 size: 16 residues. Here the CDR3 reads CASSPLPAGGADTQYF.

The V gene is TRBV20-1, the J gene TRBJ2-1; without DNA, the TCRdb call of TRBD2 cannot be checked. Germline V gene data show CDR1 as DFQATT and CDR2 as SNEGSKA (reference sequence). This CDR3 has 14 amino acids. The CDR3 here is CSADSGLAGNEQFF.

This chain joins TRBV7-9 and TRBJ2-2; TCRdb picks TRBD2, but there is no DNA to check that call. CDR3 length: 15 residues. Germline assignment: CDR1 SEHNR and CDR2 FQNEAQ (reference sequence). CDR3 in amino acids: CASSGDPRGTGELFF.

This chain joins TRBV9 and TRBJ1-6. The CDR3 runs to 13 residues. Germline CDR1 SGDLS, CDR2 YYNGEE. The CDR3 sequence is CASSVRAGSPLHF. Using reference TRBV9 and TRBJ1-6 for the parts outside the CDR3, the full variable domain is DSGVTQTPKHLITATGQRVTLRCSPRSGDLSVYWYQQSLDQGLQFLIQYYNGEERAKGNILERFSAQQFPDLHSELNLSSLELGDSALYFCASSVRAGSPLHFGNGTRLTVT.

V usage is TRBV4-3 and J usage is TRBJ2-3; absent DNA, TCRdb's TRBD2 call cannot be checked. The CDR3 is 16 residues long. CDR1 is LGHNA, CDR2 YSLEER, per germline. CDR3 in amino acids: CASSQEGGLFTDTQYF.

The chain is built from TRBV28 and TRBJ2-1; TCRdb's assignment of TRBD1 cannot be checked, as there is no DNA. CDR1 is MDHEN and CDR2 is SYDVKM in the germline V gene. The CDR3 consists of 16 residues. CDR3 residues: CASSLSGTGGIFRQFF.